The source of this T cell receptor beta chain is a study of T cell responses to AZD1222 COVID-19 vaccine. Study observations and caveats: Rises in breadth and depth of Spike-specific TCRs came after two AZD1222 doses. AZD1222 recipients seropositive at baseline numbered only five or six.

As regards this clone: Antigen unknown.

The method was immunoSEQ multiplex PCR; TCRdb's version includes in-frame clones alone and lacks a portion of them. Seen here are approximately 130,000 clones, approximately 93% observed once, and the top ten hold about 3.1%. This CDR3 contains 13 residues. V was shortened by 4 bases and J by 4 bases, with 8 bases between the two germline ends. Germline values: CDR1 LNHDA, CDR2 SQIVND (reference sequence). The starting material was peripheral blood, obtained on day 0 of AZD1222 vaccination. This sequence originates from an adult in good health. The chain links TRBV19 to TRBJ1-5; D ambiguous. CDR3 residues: CASSSGWNQPQHF. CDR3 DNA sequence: TGTGCCAGTAGTAGTGGGTGGAATCAGCCCCAGCATTTT.